A single sample gave rise to the 27 T cell receptor beta chains below, sequenced in a study of cytomegalovirus exposure and HLA in healthy donors. 60 Vbeta and 13 Jbeta primers were used in PCR. Here immunoSEQ multiplex PCR was the method, and the copy in TCRdb shows in-frame clones only, minus some. This sample has more than 40,000 clones; over 75% occur once, and the top ten carry 2.5% to 3%. Source material: PBMCs. The receptors were sampled from a man in his fifties or sixties in good health and CMV-seronegative.

The gene calls are TRBV7-2 and TRBJ1-1; D call uncertain. The CDR3 extends over 14 amino acids. Germline V gene lookup returns CDR1 SGHTA and CDR2 FQGNSA. Trimming cost V 1 base and J 4 bases, with 10 bases left between them. The CDR3 DNA sequence: TGTGCCAGCAGCTTAGTCCGGGTAACCACTGAAGCTTTCTTT. Its protein product is CASSLVRVTTEAFF.

This chain links TRBV2 with TRBJ1-1; tentatively, D is TRBD1 (6 bases). This CDR3 has 13 residues. The germline V gene encodes CDR1 SNHLY and CDR2 FYNNEI. Trimming shortened V by 10 bases and J by 12 bases, and 24 bases separated the two germline ends. DNA for the CDR3: TGTGCCACCCAGGTAGGACTGGACAGTACAACTTTCTTT. It specifies CATQVGLDSTTFF. Using reference TRBV2 and TRBJ1-1 for the parts outside the CDR3, the full variable domain is EPEVTQTPSHQVTQMGQEVILRCVPISNHLYFYWYRQILGQKVEFLVSFYNNEISEKSEIFDDQFSVERPDGSNFTLKIRSTKLEDSAMYFCATQVGLDSTTFFGQGTRLTVV.

The chain joins TRBV7-6 to TRBJ2-1; D may be TRBD2 (6 bases). Trimming pared 0 bases from V and 5 bases from J, leaving 14 bases between. CDR1 and CDR2 from the germline V gene are SGHVS and FNYEAQ. The CDR3 totals 16 residues. CDR3 sequence (DNA): TGTGCCAGCAGCTTAGCGGGCCGGGGGTATGACAATGAGCAGTTCTTC. Translated: CASSLAGRGYDNEQFF.

This chain connects TRBV7-3 to TRBJ2-4; possibly TRBD1 for D (5 bases). This CDR3 is built from 18 residues. Trimming removed 4 bases at V and 2 bases at J, with 21 bases between. Germline CDR1 and CDR2: SGHTA and FQGTGA. The CDR3 sequence: CASSSIYHYWGSKNIQYF. The CDR3, as DNA: TGTGCCAGCAGCTCGATCTACCATTACTGGGGCTCCAAAAACATTCAGTACTTC.

The chain is built from TRBV19 and TRBJ2-1, with D possibly TRBD2 on 6 matching bases. The germline gives CDR1 LNHDA, CDR2 SQIVND (reference sequence). The V end lost 4 bases, the J end lost 2 bases, and 12 bases lay between the germline ends. The CDR3 is 15 residues long. This chain's CDR3 is CASSKGLEPYNEQFF. The CDR3 DNA reads TGTGCCAGTAGTAAGGGACTGGAGCCCTACAATGAGCAGTTCTTC.

There are a few counts of this clone. The chain employs TRBV11-2 and TRBJ2-7; D unresolved. This CDR3 has 19 amino acids. Germline assignment: CDR1 SGHAT and CDR2 FQNNGV. V was clipped by 4 bases and J by 2 bases, with 27 bases between them. CDR3 in amino acids: CASSSNGLELGQVPYEQYF. The CDR3 DNA reads as TGTGCCAGCAGCTCCAATGGCTTAGAGCTTGGGCAGGTGCCCTACGAGCAGTACTTC.

This clone was counted between two and nine times. J is TRBJ2-5 and V is TRBV28; 11 nucleotides line up with TRBD2. The CDR3 has 15 residues. The V segment lost 5 bases and the J segment 2 bases; nucleotides outside the gene matches: 4. In germline, CDR1 is MDHEN, CDR2 SYDVKM. DNA for the CDR3: TGTGCCAGCAGTATGGCTAGCGGGGGGCAAGAGACCCAGTACTTC. This codes for CASSMASGGQETQYF.

The rearrangement joins TRBV7-2 to TRBJ2-7; 10 bases are a match to TRBD1. The CDR3 is 18 amino acids. Germline CDR1 and CDR2: SGHTA and FQGNSA. The V segment lost 1 base and the J segment 3 bases; nucleotides outside the gene matches: 12. The CDR3 spells CASSLVSGTGVYYYEQYF. Written as DNA, the CDR3 is TGTGCCAGCAGCTTAGTGTCCGGGACAGGGGTTTATTACTACGAGCAGTACTTC.

A few counts support this clone. The chain combines TRBV6-1 with TRBJ1-5, with 10 positions matching TRBD1. Germline V lookup: CDR1 MNHNS, CDR2 SASEGT. This CDR3 comprises 14 residues. V was clipped by 5 bases and J by 6 bases; unmatched bases: 4. In DNA form, the CDR3 reads TGTGCCAGCAGTAGGACAGGGGGTCGTCAGCCCCAGCATTTT. It codes for CASSRTGGRQPQHF.

The V and J genes are TRBV5-8 and TRBJ2-1, with TRBD2 matching over 7 bases. With V trimmed by 0 bases and J by 6 bases, 3 bases remained unmatched. The CDR3 runs 14 residues. Germline CDR1 and CDR2: SGHTS and YDEGEE. CDR3: CASSLVGRGNEQFF. CDR3 nucleotide sequence: TGTGCCAGCAGCTTGGTGGGGAGGGGCAATGAGCAGTTCTTC.

The chain uses TRBV6-1 and TRBJ1-6; D not resolved. Germline V lookup: CDR1 MNHNS, CDR2 SASEGT. The CDR3 is 13 residues long. Between the trimmed V and J ends, which lost 0 bases and 12 bases, there was a span of 9 bases. CDR3 DNA sequence: TGTGCCAGCAGTGAAGCATATGGCAGACCCCTCCACTTT. Residues: CASSEAYGRPLHF.

This clone was counted between two and nine times. This chain uses TRBV28 with TRBJ2-2; D unresolved. Looked up from germline, CDR1 is MDHEN and CDR2 is SYDVKM. CDR3 length: 14 amino acids. V was cut by 10 bases and J by 2 bases, with 14 bases left in between. DNA for the CDR3: TGTGCCACCCGCCCGATACTTAACACCGGGGAGCTGTTTTTT. Encoded protein: CATRPILNTGELFF.

The gene calls are TRBV5-6 and TRBJ2-3, with TRBD1 as a possible D gene (6 bases). In germline, CDR1 is SGHDT, CDR2 YYEEEE. The CDR3 has 14 amino acids. V was pared by 1 base and J by 6 bases, with 12 bases between. This CDR3 reads CASSLQGPTDTQYF. In DNA, the CDR3 is TGTGCCAGCAGCTTGCAGGGGCCAACGGATACGCAGTATTTT.

About this clone: In this CDR3 the conserved last residue, phenylalanine or tryptophan, is missing, so a read error is likely. The V call is TRBV7-9, the J call TRBJ2-2; 8 bases match TRBD1. The CDR3 covers 14 residues. The ends lost 6 bases at V and 9 bases at J; junction bases unmatched: 9. The germline gives CDR1 SEHNR, CDR2 FQNEAQ (reference sequence). The CDR3 bases are TGTGCCAGCAGTCCCGACAGGGGCGCAAGGGAGCTGTTTTCT. Translated: CASSPDRGARELFS.

J is TRBJ1-2 and V is TRBV5-8, with D uncertain. V lost 1 base to trimming and J lost 2 bases, with 6 bases between them. This CDR3 contains 13 residues. Germline-derived CDR1 and CDR2 are SGHTS and YDEGEE. Here the CDR3 reads CASSLPGNYGYTF. DNA for the CDR3: TGTGCCAGCAGCTTGCCGGGGAACTATGGCTACACCTTC.

This chain links TRBV28 with TRBJ2-7; D ambiguous. The ends were cut back, 3 bases at V and 2 bases at J, with 2 bases in the middle. This CDR3 region has 11 residues. From germline, CDR1 is MDHEN and CDR2 SYDVKM. DNA for the CDR3: TGTGCCAGCAGTTTCACCTACGAGCAGTACTTC. Translated: CASSFTYEQYF.

This clone was found once. The CDR3 is CASSRAISLGGGYGYTF. The CDR3 DNA reads TGCGCCAGCAGCCGGGCAATCTCCTTAGGTGGTGGCTATGGCTACACCTTC. The chain couples TRBV4-3 to TRBJ1-2; D call uncertain. Germline values: CDR1 LGHNA, CDR2 YSLEER. The CDR3 has 17 residues. V was pared by 4 bases and J by 4 bases, with 22 bases between.

V is TRBV5-4 and J is TRBJ1-4, with 7 bases identical to TRBD1. Losses at the gene ends were 2 bases for V and 8 bases for J; bases not matched to a gene: 6. Germline V gene sequence: CDR1 SGHNT, CDR2 YYREEE (reference sequence). The CDR3 runs to 14 residues. The CDR3 DNA reads TGTGCCAGCAGCTTTGGGACAGTCGACGAAAAACTGTTTTTT. Residues: CASSFGTVDEKLFF.

The chain has TRBV28 and TRBJ1-4; D is possibly TRBD1 (5 bases). The CDR3 covers 13 residues. Germline CDR1 MDHEN, CDR2 SYDVKM. Trimming pared 7 bases from V and 3 bases from J, leaving 9 bases between. The CDR3 region has the DNA TGTGCCAGCACCGGGGGTGCTAATGAAAAACTGTTTTTT. This encodes CASTGGANEKLFF.

With regard to this clone: Germline is not matched at one junction end, which may reflect a read error. In nucleotides, the CDR3 is TGTGCCAGCCTCTCTGGCCCGGGGGGTAACTATAGCTACACCTTC. It yields the protein CASLSGPGGNYSYTF. The V gene is TRBV5-6, the J gene TRBJ1-2; weak D call: TRBD1 (5 bases). Germline V gene data show CDR1 as SGHDT and CDR2 as YYEEEE. CDR3 size: 15 residues.

The rearrangement uses TRBV6-1 and TRBJ2-5; 10 bases line up with TRBD1. V shed 6 bases, J shed 5 bases, and the junction held 9 bases outside the gene matches. This CDR3 contains 15 residues. CDR1 and CDR2 (germline): MNHNS, SASEGT. CDR3 amino acids: CASRTGGAESETQYF. The CDR3 region has the DNA TGTGCCAGCAGGACAGGGGGCGCAGAGTCGGAGACCCAGTACTTC.

The J gene is TRBJ2-5, the V gene TRBV19, with 10 bases identical to TRBD1. TRBJ2-7 matches the DNA end more closely, so the J call is doubtful. Germline V gives CDR1 LNHDA, CDR2 SQIVND (reference sequence). CDR3 size: 15 residues. CDR3 residues: CASMPRDRGSYEQYF. The DNA of the CDR3 is TGTGCCAGTATGCCCCGGGACAGGGGTTCCTACGAGCAGTACTTC.

The chain is built from TRBV4-3 and TRBJ2-1; tentative D call: TRBD1 (5 bases). This CDR3 is 17 amino acids long. V lost 1 base to trimming and J lost 3 bases, with 16 bases between them. Germline CDR1 reads LGHNA; CDR2 reads YSLEER. Here the CDR3 DNA reads TGCGCCAGCAGCCAAGGTCCGAAGGGGTTGGGCTACAATGAGCAGTTCTTC. Amino acids: CASSQGPKGLGYNEQFF.

The V and J genes are TRBV10-3 and TRBJ1-2, with 7 bases fitting TRBD1. The CDR3 runs 14 residues. CDR1 and CDR2 (germline): ENHRY, SYGVKD. The ends lost 6 bases at V and 1 base at J; junction bases unmatched: 5. The CDR3 reads CAISGRDSNYGYTF. CDR3 nucleotides: TGTGCCATCAGCGGGCGGGACAGTAACTATGGCTACACCTTC.

The rearrangement joins TRBV4-2 to TRBJ2-7, with 10 bases identical to TRBD2. The CDR3 contains 15 residues. J was trimmed by 2 bases and V by 1 base; bases with no gene match: 2. Germline V lookup: CDR1 LGHNA, CDR2 YNFKEQ. In DNA form, the CDR3 reads TGTGCCAGCAGCCAAGGACTAGCGGGCACCTACGAGCAGTACTTC. This codes for CASSQGLAGTYEQYF.

The rearrangement uses TRBV28 and TRBJ2-1; 10 bases align to TRBD1. The V gene's germline CDR1 is MDHEN and CDR2 SYDVKM. V lost 5 bases, J lost 4 bases, and 8 bases stayed unmatched. CDR3 size: 16 residues. The CDR3 DNA reads as TGTGCCAGCAGTCCAAGACAGGGGGCTGGGTACAATGAGCAGTTCTTC. Amino acid sequence: CASSPRQGAGYNEQFF.

The chain uses TRBV7-2 and TRBJ2-4; 9 nucleotides align to TRBD2. There are 15 residues in the CDR3. V was clipped by 3 bases and J by 9 bases; unmatched bases: 9. Germline V gene data show CDR1 as SGHTA and CDR2 as FQGNSA. CDR3 in amino acids: CASSFWGSGRSIQYF. The CDR3 DNA reads TGTGCCAGCAGCTTTTGGGGTAGCGGGAGATCCATTCAGTACTTC. Full variable domain (outside the CDR3, taken from reference TRBV7-2 and TRBJ2-4): GAGVSQSPSNKVTEKGKDVELRCDPISGHTALYWYRQSLGQGLEFLIYFQGNSAPDKSGLPSDRFSAERTGGSVSTLTIQRTQQEDSAVYLCASSFWGSGRSIQYFGAGTRLSVL.